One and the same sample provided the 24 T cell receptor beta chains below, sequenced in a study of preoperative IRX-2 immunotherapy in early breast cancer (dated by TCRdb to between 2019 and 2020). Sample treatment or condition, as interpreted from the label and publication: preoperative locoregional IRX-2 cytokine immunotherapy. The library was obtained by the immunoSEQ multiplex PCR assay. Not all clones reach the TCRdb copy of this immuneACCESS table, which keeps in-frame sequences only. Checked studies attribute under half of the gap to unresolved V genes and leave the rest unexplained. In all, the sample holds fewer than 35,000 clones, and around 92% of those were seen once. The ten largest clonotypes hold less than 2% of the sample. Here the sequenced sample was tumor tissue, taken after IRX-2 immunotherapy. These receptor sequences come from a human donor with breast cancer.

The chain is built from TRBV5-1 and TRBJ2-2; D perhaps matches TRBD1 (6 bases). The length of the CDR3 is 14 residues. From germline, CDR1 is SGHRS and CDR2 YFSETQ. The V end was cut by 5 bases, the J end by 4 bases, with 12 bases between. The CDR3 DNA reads TGCGCCAGCAGAACCGGGACAAGCACCGGGGAGCTGTTTTTT. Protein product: CASRTGTSTGELFF. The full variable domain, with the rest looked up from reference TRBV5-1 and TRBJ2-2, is KAGVTQTPRYLIKTRGQQVTLSCSPISGHRSVSWYQQTPGQGLQFLFEYFSETQRNKGNFPGRFSGRQFSNSRSEMNVSTLELGDSALYLCASRTGTSTGELFFGEGSRLTVL.

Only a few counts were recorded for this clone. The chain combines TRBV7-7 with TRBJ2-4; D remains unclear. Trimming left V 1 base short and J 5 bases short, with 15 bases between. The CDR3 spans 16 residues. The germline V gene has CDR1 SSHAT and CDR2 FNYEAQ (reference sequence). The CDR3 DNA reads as TGTGCCAGCAGCTTAGGTTCCGGGCGACCCGAAAACATTCAGTACTTC. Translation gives CASSLGSGRPENIQYF.

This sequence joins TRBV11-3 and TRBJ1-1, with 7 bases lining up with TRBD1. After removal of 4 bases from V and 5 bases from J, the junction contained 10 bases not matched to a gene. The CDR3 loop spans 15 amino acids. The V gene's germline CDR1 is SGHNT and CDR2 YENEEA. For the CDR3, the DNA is TGTGCCAGCAGCTCGATCGACAGGGTGGAGACTGAAGCTTTCTTT. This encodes CASSSIDRVETEAFF.

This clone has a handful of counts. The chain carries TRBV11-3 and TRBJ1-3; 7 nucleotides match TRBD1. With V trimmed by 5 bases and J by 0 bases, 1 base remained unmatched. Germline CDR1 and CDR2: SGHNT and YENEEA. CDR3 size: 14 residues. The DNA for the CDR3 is TGTGCCAGCAGCCCAGGGGGCTCTGGAAACACCATATATTTT. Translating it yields CASSPGGSGNTIYF.

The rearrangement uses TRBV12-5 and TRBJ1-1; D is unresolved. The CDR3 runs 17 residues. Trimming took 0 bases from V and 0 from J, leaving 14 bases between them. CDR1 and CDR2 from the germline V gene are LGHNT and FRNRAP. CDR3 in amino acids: CASGLVLTAAMNTEAFF. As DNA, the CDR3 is TGTGCTAGTGGTTTGGTACTGACGGCGGCAATGAACACTGAAGCTTTCTTT.

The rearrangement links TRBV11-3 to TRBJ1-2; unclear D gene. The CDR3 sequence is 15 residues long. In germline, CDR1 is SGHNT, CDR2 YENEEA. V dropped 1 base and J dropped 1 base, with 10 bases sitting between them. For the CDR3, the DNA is TGTGCCAGCAGCTTAGGTCTAGGAATTAACTATGGCTACACCTTC. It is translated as CASSLGLGINYGYTF.

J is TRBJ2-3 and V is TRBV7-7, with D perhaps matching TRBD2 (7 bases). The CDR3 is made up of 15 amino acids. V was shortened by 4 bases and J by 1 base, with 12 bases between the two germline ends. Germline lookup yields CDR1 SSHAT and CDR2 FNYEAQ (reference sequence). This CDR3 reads CASSSGGPRTDTQYF. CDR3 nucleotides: TGTGCCAGCAGCTCCGGGGGGCCGCGCACAGATACGCAGTATTTT. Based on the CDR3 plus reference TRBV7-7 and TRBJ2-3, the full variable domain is GAGVSQSPRYKVTKRGQDVTLRCDPISSHATLYWYQQALGQGPEFLTYFNYEAQPDKSGLPSDRFSAERPEGSISTLTIQRTEQRDSAMYRCASSSGGPRTDTQYFGPGTRLTVL.

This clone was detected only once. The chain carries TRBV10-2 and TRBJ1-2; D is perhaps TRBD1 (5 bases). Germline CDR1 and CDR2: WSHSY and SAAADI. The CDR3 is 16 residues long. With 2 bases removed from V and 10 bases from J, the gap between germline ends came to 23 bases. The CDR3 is CASSERHRDAPSDYTF. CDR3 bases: TGCGCCAGCAGTGAGAGACACCGGGACGCCCCGAGTGACTACACCTTC.

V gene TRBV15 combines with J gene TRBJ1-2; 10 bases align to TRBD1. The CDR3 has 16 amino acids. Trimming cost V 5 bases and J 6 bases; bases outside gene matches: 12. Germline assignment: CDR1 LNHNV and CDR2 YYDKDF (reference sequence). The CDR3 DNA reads TGTGCCACCAGCGGTAGGACAGGGGGTGGGCCTCATGGCTACACCTTC. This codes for CATSGRTGGGPHGYTF.

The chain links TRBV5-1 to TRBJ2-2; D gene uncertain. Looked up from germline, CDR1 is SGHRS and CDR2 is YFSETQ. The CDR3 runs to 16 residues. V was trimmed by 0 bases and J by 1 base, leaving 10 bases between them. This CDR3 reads CASSLGLGVNTGELFF. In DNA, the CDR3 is TGCGCCAGCAGCTTGGGTTTGGGTGTGAACACCGGGGAGCTGTTTTTT.

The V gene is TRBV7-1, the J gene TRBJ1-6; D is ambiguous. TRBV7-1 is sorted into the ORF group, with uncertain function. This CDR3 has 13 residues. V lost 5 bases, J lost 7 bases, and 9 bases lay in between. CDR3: CASSKALNSPLHF. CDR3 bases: TGTGCCAGCAGCAAGGCTTTAAATTCACCCCTCCACTTT.

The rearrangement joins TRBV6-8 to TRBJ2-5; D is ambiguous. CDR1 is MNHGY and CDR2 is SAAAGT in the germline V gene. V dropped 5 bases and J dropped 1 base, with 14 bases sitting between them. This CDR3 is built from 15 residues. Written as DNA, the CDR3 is TGTGCCAGCAGTCCGGTGGTAACAGTCCAAGAGACCCAGTACTTC. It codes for CASSPVVTVQETQYF.

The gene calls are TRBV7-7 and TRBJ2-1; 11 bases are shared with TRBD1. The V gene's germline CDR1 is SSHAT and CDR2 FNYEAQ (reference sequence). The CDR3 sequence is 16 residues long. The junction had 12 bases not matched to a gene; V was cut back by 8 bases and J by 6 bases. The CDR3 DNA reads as TGTGCCAGCTCAATTACCGGGACAGGGGGAATCAATGAGCAGTTCTTC. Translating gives CASSITGTGGINEQFF.

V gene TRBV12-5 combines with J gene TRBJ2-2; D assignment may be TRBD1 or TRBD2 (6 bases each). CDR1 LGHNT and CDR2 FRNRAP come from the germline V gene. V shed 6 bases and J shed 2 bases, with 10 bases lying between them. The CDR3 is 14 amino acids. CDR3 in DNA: TGTGCTAGTGGAAGGGGGGACAACACCGGGGAGCTGTTTTTT. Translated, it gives CASGRGDNTGELFF.

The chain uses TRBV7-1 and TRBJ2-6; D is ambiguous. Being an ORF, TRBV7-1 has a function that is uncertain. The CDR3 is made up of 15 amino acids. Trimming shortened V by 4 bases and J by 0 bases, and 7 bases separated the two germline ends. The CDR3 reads CASSLGSSGANVLTF. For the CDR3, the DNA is TGTGCCAGCAGCTTGGGAAGCTCTGGGGCCAACGTCCTGACTTTC.

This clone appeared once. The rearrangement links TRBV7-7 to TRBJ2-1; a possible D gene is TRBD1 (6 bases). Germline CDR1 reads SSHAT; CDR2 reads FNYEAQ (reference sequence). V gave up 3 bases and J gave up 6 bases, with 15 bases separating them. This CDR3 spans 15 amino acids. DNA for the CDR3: TGTGCCAGCAGCTTCGGGGACAACCCGGGCAATGAGCAGTTCTTC. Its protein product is CASSFGDNPGNEQFF.

CDR3 DNA sequence: TGTGCCAGCAGCCAGGGGACAGGGATATTCACAGATACGCAGTATTTT. Protein: CASSQGTGIFTDTQYF. The V and J genes are TRBV7-4 and TRBJ2-3; the match to TRBD1 covers 9 bases. The CDR3 spans 16 residues. CDR1 and CDR2 (germline): SGHVT, SQSDAQ. With 5 bases clipped from V and 2 bases from J, the junction kept 8 bases outside the gene matches.

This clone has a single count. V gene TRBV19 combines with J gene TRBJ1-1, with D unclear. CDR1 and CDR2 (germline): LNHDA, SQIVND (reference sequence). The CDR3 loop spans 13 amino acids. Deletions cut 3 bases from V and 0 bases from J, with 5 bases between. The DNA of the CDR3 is TGTGCCAGTAGTATTAGCATGAACACTGAAGCTTTCTTT. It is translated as CASSISMNTEAFF. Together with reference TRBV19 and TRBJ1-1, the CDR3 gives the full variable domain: DGGITQSPKYLFRKEGQNVTLSCEQNLNHDAMYWYRQDPGQGLRLIYYSQIVNDFQKGDIAEGYSVSREKKESFPLTVTSAQKNPTAFYLCASSISMNTEAFFGQGTRLTVV.

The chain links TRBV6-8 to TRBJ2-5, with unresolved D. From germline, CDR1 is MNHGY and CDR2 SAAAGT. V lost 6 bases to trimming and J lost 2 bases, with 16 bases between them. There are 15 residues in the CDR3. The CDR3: CASRGQSIKQETQYF. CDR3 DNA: TGTGCCAGCAGAGGCCAAAGTATAAAGCAAGAGACCCAGTACTTC.

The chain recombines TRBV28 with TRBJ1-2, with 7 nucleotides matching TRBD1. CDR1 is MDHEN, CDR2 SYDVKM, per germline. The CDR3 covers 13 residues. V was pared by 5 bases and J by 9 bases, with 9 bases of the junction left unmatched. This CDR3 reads CASSPGQSWSYTF. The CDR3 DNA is TGTGCCAGCAGTCCGGGACAGTCTTGGAGCTACACCTTC.

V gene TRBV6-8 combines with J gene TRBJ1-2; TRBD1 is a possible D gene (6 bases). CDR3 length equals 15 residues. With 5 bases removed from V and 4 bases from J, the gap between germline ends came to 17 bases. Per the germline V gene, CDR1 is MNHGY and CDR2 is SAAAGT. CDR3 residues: CASSPGYRETYGYTF. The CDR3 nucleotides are TGTGCCAGCAGTCCAGGCTACAGGGAAACCTATGGCTACACCTTC.

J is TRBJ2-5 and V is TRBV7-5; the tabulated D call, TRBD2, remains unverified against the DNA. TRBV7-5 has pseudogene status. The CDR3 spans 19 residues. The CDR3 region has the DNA TGTGCCAGCAGCCGCTTCGCGGGCGGGGATGCCTGGTACCAAGAGACCCAGTACTTC. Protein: CASSRFAGGDAWYQETQYF.

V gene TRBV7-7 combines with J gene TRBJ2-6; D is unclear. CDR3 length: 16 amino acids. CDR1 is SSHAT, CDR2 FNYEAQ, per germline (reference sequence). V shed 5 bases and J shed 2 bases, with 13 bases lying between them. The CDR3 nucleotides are TGTGCCAGCAGCCCGCAAGGGATCCCTGGGGCCAACGTCCTGACTTTC. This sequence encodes CASSPQGIPGANVLTF. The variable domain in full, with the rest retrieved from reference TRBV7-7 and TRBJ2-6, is GAGVSQSPRYKVTKRGQDVTLRCDPISSHATLYWYQQALGQGPEFLTYFNYEAQPDKSGLPSDRFSAERPEGSISTLTIQRTEQRDSAMYRCASSPQGIPGANVLTFGAGSRLTVL.

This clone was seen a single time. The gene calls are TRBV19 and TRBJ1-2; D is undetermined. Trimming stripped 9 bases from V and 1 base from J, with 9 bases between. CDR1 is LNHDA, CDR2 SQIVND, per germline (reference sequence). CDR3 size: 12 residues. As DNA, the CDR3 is TGTGCCAGCCAGACACTTAACTATGGCTACACCTTC. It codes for CASQTLNYGYTF.